Below, 20 T cell receptor beta chains from the same sample are listed, as sequenced in a study of a mutant IDH1 vaccine in newly diagnosed glioma. Time point noted: baseline, week 1 (first vaccination visit). Treatment of the sample: pre-vaccination baseline after standard-of-care therapy. Sequenced by immunoSEQ multiplex PCR; TCRdb stores in-frame clones only, minus some. The sample includes 70,000 to 100,000 clones, about 80% of them seen just once. This specimen consisted of PBMCs, obtained from a glioma patient treated with radiotherapy, temozolomide or both. The receptor source for this set is a middle-aged man with glioma. Some clones in this sample may be carry-over from other donors' samples.

The chain combines TRBV9 with TRBJ2-6; D remains ambiguous. This CDR3 region has 13 residues. With 6 bases removed from V and 0 bases from J, the gap between germline ends came to 4 bases. Per germline, CDR1 SGDLS and CDR2 YYNGEE. CDR3 nucleotide sequence: TGTGCCAGCACCCACTCTGGGGCCAACGTCCTGACTTTC. Protein sequence: CASTHSGANVLTF.

The rearrangement joins TRBV4-1 to TRBJ1-6, with 8 bases that match TRBD1. J was trimmed by 9 bases and V by 0 bases; bases with no gene match: 13. This CDR3 spans 18 amino acids. CDR1 MGHRA and CDR2 YSYEKL come from the germline V gene. The CDR3 DNA reads as TGCGCCAGCAGCCAAGATAAGGTTTGGGGCAGGGGGCCTTCACCCCTCCACTTT. Its protein product is CASSQDKVWGRGPSPLHF.

The V gene is TRBV25-1, the J gene TRBJ1-1; 9 nucleotides agree with TRBD1. The CDR3 spans 16 residues. V shed 3 bases and J 3 bases; nucleotides not matched to a gene: 8. Germline assignment: CDR1 MGHDK and CDR2 SYGVNS. CDR3 nucleotides: TGTGCCAGCAGTGAGCAGGGACAGGGCCCGCACACTGAAGCTTTCTTT. This translates into CASSEQGQGPHTEAFF.

The V and J genes are TRBV29-1 and TRBJ2-7; 7 bases match TRBD1. This CDR3 is built from 12 residues. Per the germline V gene, CDR1 is SQVTM and CDR2 is ANQGSEA. The junction had 3 bases not matched to a gene; V was cut back by 6 bases and J by 1 base. The CDR3 loop is CSVVTGSYEQYF. DNA for the CDR3: TGCAGCGTAGTGACAGGGTCCTACGAGCAGTACTTC.

The chain joins TRBV4-1 to TRBJ2-7; TRBD1 or TRBD2 may be the D gene (6 bases each). The V gene's germline CDR1 is MGHRA and CDR2 YSYEKL. With 4 bases removed from V and 7 bases from J, the gap between germline ends came to 17 bases. This CDR3 region has 14 residues. For the CDR3, the DNA is TGCGCCAGCAGCCCAGGAGGGGGGAGGAGAGAGCAGTACTTC. Encoded protein: CASSPGGGRREQYF.

This chain links TRBV2 with TRBJ1-6; possible D gene TRBD1, 6 bases. The germline V gene encodes CDR1 SNHLY and CDR2 FYNNEI. The CDR3 contains 13 residues. Trimming took off 5 bases at V and 10 bases at J, with 12 bases between the two ends. The CDR3 region has the DNA TGTGCCAGCAGTCTCGGGGGCAACTCACCCCTCCACTTT. Translating it yields CASSLGGNSPLHF.

The chain has TRBV6-5 and TRBJ1-3, with 8 bases identical to TRBD1. Per the germline V gene, CDR1 is MNHEY and CDR2 is SVGAGI. V gave up 6 bases and J gave up 5 bases; unmatched junction bases: 9. The length of the CDR3 is 15 residues. DNA for the CDR3: TGTGCCAGCAGACCATCACGACAGGGGAGAAACACCATATATTTT. This sequence encodes CASRPSRQGRNTIYF.

The genes are TRBV4-1 and TRBJ2-7, with a possible D match to TRBD2 (6 bases). The CDR3 runs to 15 residues. Germline V gives CDR1 MGHRA, CDR2 YSYEKL. Trimming left V 7 bases short and J 2 bases short, with 18 bases between. This chain's CDR3 is CASKVRAGGTYEQYF. The CDR3 nucleotides are TGCGCCAGCAAGGTGAGAGCCGGAGGGACCTACGAGCAGTACTTC.

This sequence joins TRBV5-1 and TRBJ2-2; tentative D call: TRBD1 (5 bases). Germline CDR1 and CDR2: SGHRS and YFSETQ. The CDR3 length is 16 residues. V was clipped by 0 bases and J by 7 bases, with 16 bases between them. The DNA of the CDR3 is TGCGCCAGCAGCTTGGAGGGGCGTAGTGGGAACGGGGAGCTGTTTTTT. Amino acid sequence: CASSLEGRSGNGELFF.

CDR3 in amino acids: CASSPFSNEKLFF. CDR3 nucleotides: TGCGCCAGCAGCCCTTTCTCGAATGAAAAACTGTTTTTT. The chain carries TRBV5-1 and TRBJ1-4; D gene unclear. Germline CDR1 and CDR2: SGHRS and YFSETQ. This CDR3 comprises 13 residues. Trimming took off 4 bases at V and 5 bases at J, with 9 bases between the two ends.

The chain links TRBV7-9 to TRBJ1-1; D uncertain. Germline CDR1 reads SEHNR; CDR2 reads FQNEAQ (reference sequence). The V gene lost 5 bases and the J gene lost 6 bases, with 13 bases spanning the gap. This CDR3 is built from 13 residues. The DNA of the CDR3 is TGTGCCAGCAGCCCTACGCAGGTCGCTGAAGCTTTCTTT. This translates into CASSPTQVAEAFF.

J is TRBJ1-2 and V is TRBV15, with D possibly being TRBD1 (5 bases). Germline V gene data show CDR1 as LNHNV and CDR2 as YYDKDF (reference sequence). The V and J ends lost 8 bases and 0 bases respectively, with 13 bases between them. The CDR3 has 14 residues. The CDR3 is CATDTGDANYGYTF. In nucleotides, the CDR3 is TGTGCCACCGACACGGGGGATGCTAACTATGGCTACACCTTC.

The rearrangement uses TRBV19 and TRBJ1-5, with D hard to call. The CDR3 consists of 15 residues. Germline V gene sequence: CDR1 LNHDA, CDR2 SQIVND (reference sequence). V lost 3 bases and J 0 bases, leaving 9 bases between the germline ends. The CDR3 region is CASSMSEYSNQPQHF. The CDR3 nucleotides read TGTGCCAGTAGTATGTCGGAGTATAGCAATCAGCCCCAGCATTTT.

V and J are TRBV7-9 and TRBJ1-5, with TRBD1 matching over 7 bases. The CDR3 loop spans 15 amino acids. Trimming at V came to 3 bases and at J to 3 bases, leaving 5 bases not matched to a gene. CDR1 and CDR2 from the germline V gene are SEHNR and FQNEAQ (reference sequence). The CDR3 loop is CASSLQGGPNQPQHF. CDR3 sequence (DNA): TGTGCCAGCAGCTTGCAGGGGGGCCCCAATCAGCCCCAGCATTTT.

The chain combines TRBV29-1 with TRBJ2-7; D is ambiguous. Germline CDR1 is SQVTM and CDR2 is ANQGSEA. The CDR3 is made up of 11 amino acids. Trimming cost V 5 bases and J 1 base, with 6 bases left between them. The CDR3 coding sequence is TGCAGCGTTTCACAGTCCTACGAGCAGTACTTC. Translated: CSVSQSYEQYF.

This chain connects TRBV20-1 to TRBJ1-4, with D hard to call. The CDR3 loop spans 11 amino acids. V lost 4 bases and J 8 bases, leaving 8 bases between the germline ends. Germline values: CDR1 DFQATT, CDR2 SNEGSKA (reference sequence). CDR3 region: CSAKGREKLFF. As DNA, the CDR3 is TGCAGTGCTAAGGGAAGGGAAAAACTGTTTTTT.

This chain joins TRBV5-1 and TRBJ1-1; D unresolved. There are 15 residues in the CDR3. Trimming cost V 1 base and J 0 bases, with 10 bases left between them. The germline CDR1 and CDR2 sequences are SGHRS and YFSETQ. The CDR3 sequence: CASSLRGQMNTEAFF. CDR3 DNA: TGCGCCAGCAGCTTGCGTGGGCAGATGAACACTGAAGCTTTCTTT. The complete variable domain, with remaining parts taken from reference TRBV5-1 and TRBJ1-1, reads KAGVTQTPRYLIKTRGQQVTLSCSPISGHRSVSWYQQTPGQGLQFLFEYFSETQRNKGNFPGRFSGRQFSNSRSEMNVSTLELGDSALYLCASSLRGQMNTEAFFGQGTRLTVV.

The chain is built from TRBV6-5 and TRBJ1-5, with D possibly being TRBD1 (6 bases). The ends were cut back, 4 bases at V and 5 bases at J, with 15 bases in the middle. Germline V gene lookup returns CDR1 MNHEY and CDR2 SVGAGI. The CDR3 is made up of 15 amino acids. CDR3: CASSSWGQEHQPQHF. The CDR3 region has the DNA TGTGCCAGCAGTTCCTGGGGGCAGGAGCATCAGCCCCAGCATTTT.

The rearrangement links TRBV27 to TRBJ2-7, with 7 bases identical to TRBD1. The V gene's germline CDR1 is MNHEY and CDR2 SMNVEV (reference sequence). Germline trimming cut 4 bases from V and 1 base from J; bases unmatched to any gene: 1. The CDR3 extends over 13 amino acids. This CDR3 is CASSYRGSYEQYF. For the CDR3, the DNA is TGTGCCAGCAGTTACAGGGGTTCCTACGAGCAGTACTTC.

The chain is built from TRBV7-2 and TRBJ2-7; TRBD1 aligns across 8 bases. There are 14 residues in the CDR3. The J segment lost 3 bases and the V segment lost 3 bases, leaving 4 bases of the junction unmatched. CDR1 is SGHTA and CDR2 is FQGNSA in the germline V gene. The chain's CDR3 is CASSFPGQVYEQYF. The CDR3 coding sequence is TGTGCCAGCAGCTTCCCGGGACAGGTCTACGAGCAGTACTTC.